This TCR beta chain was recovered during a study of tumor-infiltrating lymphocytes in glioblastoma multiforme. Three nested ARM-PCR rounds with V-beta and C-beta primers built TCRB libraries. TCRB cDNA was made from 0.4 to 0.6 ug total RNA. TCRdb re-derived calls from the multiplex PCR reads in MiXCR, one entry per CDR3 protein. In the table there are about 8,400 distinct CDR3 sequences, over 60% of which are singletons. Per the germline V gene, CDR1 is DFQATT and CDR2 is SNEGSKA (reference sequence). V shed 4 bases, J shed 6 bases, and the junction held 11 bases outside the gene matches. This CDR3 is built from 14 residues.

The specimen was brain tumor tissue. This TCR came from a male donor with glioblastoma. This rearrangement joins TRBV20-1 to TRBJ2-7; 8 positions match TRBD2. In DNA, the CDR3 is TGCAGTGCTACGGGGCAAGGACTAGCCCCCGAGCAGTACTTC. It yields the protein CSATGQGLAPEQYF.